A selection of T cell receptor beta chains follows, all from one sample in a study of T cell clonotyping in hematopoietic cell transplantation. The method was immunoSEQ multiplex PCR; TCRdb's version includes in-frame clones alone and lacks a portion of them. The table lists 26,000 or so clones, 82% of them singletons. The sequencing used peripheral blood mononuclear cells, collected before stem cell transplant. The receptors come from a man aged 40-49 years with acute myeloid leukemia. Some clones in this sample may be carry-over from other donors' samples. Both conserved end residues are part of each CDR3. A D gene is named only where the DNA matches it firmly. The size of a clone is reported for some rows only, either as once, few or many, or as a class for expanded clones.

NA	NA	TRBV6-1	TRBJ1-2	TGTGCCAGCAGTGAGGGCGGAGCCTATGGCTACACCTTC	CASSEGGAYGYTF
NA	NA	TRBV2	TRBJ1-3	TGTGCCAGCAGTGTTGACCTAGGCTCTGGAAACACCATATATTTT	CASSVDLGSGNTIYF
NA	NA	TRBV30	TRBJ2-3	TGTGCCTGGAGTGTATCCGAATGGTCAGATACGCAGTATTTT	CAWSVSEWSDTQYF
NA	NA	TRBV5-6	TRBJ2-5	TGTGCCAGCAGCTCCGGTCGGGGTTACGAGACCCAGTACTTC	CASSSGRGYETQYF
NA	NA	TRBV6-1	TRBJ1-1	TGTGCCAGCAGGGTCGGTATAAACACTGAAGCTTTCTTT	CASRVGINTEAFF
NA	NA	TRBV4-1	TRBJ1-2	TGCGCCAGCAGCCAAGTGACTTCCCCTAACTATGGCTACACCTTC	CASSQVTSPNYGYTF
NA	few	TRBV27	TRBJ1-2	TGTGCCAGCAGTCTTACGGCGTTAAGGAGGACCAGCTATGGCTACACCTTC	CASSLTALRRTSYGYTF
NA	NA	TRBV7-8	TRBJ2-4	TGTGCCAGCAGCCCCCGGATGGAGGGGGCCAAAAACATTCAGTACTTC	CASSPRMEGAKNIQYF
TRBD2	NA	TRBV7-9	TRBJ2-3	TGTGCCAGCAGCTTAGCCAGGAGCGGGAGTTCTGATACGCAGTATTTT	CASSLARSGSSDTQYF
TRBD2	NA	TRBV9	TRBJ2-5	TGTGCCAGCAGCGCCCTGGGTTTTACTAGCGGGGTAGAGACCCAGTACTTC	CASSALGFTSGVETQYF
NA	NA	TRBV6-4	TRBJ2-6	TGTGCCAGCAGCGCGGAGCCTGGGGCCAACGTCCTGACTTTC	CASSAEPGANVLTF
NA	NA	TRBV9	TRBJ2-1	TGTGCCAGCAGCCGTGCCGGTGAGCAGTTCTTC	CASSRAGEQFF
NA	once	TRBV21-1	TRBJ2-5	TGTGCCAGCAGCAAAGGCGGGCAGCCGAGCCAAGAGACCCAGTACTTC	CASSKGGQPSQETQYF
NA	NA	TRBV7-2	TRBJ2-2	NA	CASSFLWQVGGGELFF
TRBD1	NA	TRBV27	TRBJ2-1	TGTGCCAGCAGAGGACAGGGGCACAGTGAGCAGTTCTTC	CASRGQGHSEQFF
NA	NA	TRBV5-5	TRBJ1-3	TGTGCCAGCAGCTTGGTCAGCCAGACCTCTGGAAACACCATATATTTT	CASSLVSQTSGNTIYF
TRBD2	NA	TRBV27	TRBJ2-7	TGTGCCAGCAGTTGGAGCGCGTACGGGACTAGCGGTTCTACTAGGGGCGAGCAGTACTTC	CASSWSAYGTSGSTRGEQYF
NA	few	TRBV30	TRBJ1-4	TGTGCCTGGAGCGAAGGGGGGATTAATGAAAAACTGTTTTTT	CAWSEGGINEKLFF
NA	NA	TRBV5-1	TRBJ2-7	TGCGCCAGCAGCTCCGACGGAGCCTACGAGCAGTACTTC	CASSSDGAYEQYF
NA	NA	TRBV4-1	TRBJ1-2	TGCGCCAGCAGCCAAGGGCGGAACTATGGCTACACCTTC	CASSQGRNYGYTF
NA	few	TRBV10-1	TRBJ2-7	TGCGCCAGCAGTGAGTCCAGTGAGCAGTACTTC	CASSESSEQYF
NA	NA	TRBV6-6	TRBJ2-2	TGTGCCAGCAGACGGACACTTAACACCGGGGAGCTGTTTTTT	CASRRTLNTGELFF
TRBD1	NA	TRBV29-1	TRBJ2-7	TGCAGCGTTGGGCGCCCGGACAGGGGTAACGCCTACGAGCAGTACTTC	CSVGRPDRGNAYEQYF
TRBD1	once	TRBV6-1	TRBJ1-2	TGTGCCGCCCAGGGGACAGACCTATATGGCTACACCTTC	CAAQGTDLYGYTF
NA	NA	TRBV6-5	TRBJ1-3	TGTGCCAGCAGTCTAGAGTCTGGAAACACCATATATTTT	CASSLESGNTIYF
TRBD1	NA	TRBV6-5	TRBJ1-6	TGTGCCAGCAGTCCTGGACAGGGGGTATATTCACCCCTCCACTTT	CASSPGQGVYSPLHF
TRBD1	few	TRBV5-6	TRBJ2-7	TGTGCCAGCAGCGCTGGGGACAGGGAGCCCTACGAGCAGTACTTC	CASSAGDREPYEQYF
TRBD2	NA	TRBV29-1	TRBJ2-1	TGCAGTTCGACTAGCGGGTTGAGATCCTACAATGAGCAGTTCTTC	CSSTSGLRSYNEQFF
NA	NA	TRBV7-6	TRBJ1-1	TGTGCCAGCAGCCCAGGGGTAGGGACTGAAGCTTTCTTT	CASSPGVGTEAFF
TRBD1	NA	TRBV7-9	TRBJ1-1	TGTGCCAGCAGCTACAGGGGGCTAAACACTGAAGCTTTCTTT	CASSYRGLNTEAFF
NA	NA	TRBV6-1	TRBJ1-3	TGTGCCAGCTCCATGGACTCTGGAAACACCATATATTTT	CASSMDSGNTIYF
TRBD2	NA	TRBV19	TRBJ2-5	TGTGCCAGCAGTATAGGCCGGGGGGGCGAAGAGACCCAGTACTTC	CASSIGRGGEETQYF
TRBD1	NA	TRBV7-9	TRBJ2-2	TGTGCCAGCAGCCGCACCGGGACAGGGTACACCGGGGAGCTGTTTTTT	CASSRTGTGYTGELFF
TRBD1	NA	TRBV25-1	TRBJ2-2	TGTGCCAGCAGTGAGGCACCGGGACAGGGAACCGGGGAGCTGTTTTTT	CASSEAPGQGTGELFF
NA	NA	TRBV11-3	TRBJ1-2	TGTGCCAGCAGCCCAGACCCAGGGTTGGGTGGCTACACCTTC	CASSPDPGLGGYTF
NA	NA	TRBV2	TRBJ1-2	TGTGCCAGCAGTGACGGGACGGTCTATGGCTACACCTTC	CASSDGTVYGYTF